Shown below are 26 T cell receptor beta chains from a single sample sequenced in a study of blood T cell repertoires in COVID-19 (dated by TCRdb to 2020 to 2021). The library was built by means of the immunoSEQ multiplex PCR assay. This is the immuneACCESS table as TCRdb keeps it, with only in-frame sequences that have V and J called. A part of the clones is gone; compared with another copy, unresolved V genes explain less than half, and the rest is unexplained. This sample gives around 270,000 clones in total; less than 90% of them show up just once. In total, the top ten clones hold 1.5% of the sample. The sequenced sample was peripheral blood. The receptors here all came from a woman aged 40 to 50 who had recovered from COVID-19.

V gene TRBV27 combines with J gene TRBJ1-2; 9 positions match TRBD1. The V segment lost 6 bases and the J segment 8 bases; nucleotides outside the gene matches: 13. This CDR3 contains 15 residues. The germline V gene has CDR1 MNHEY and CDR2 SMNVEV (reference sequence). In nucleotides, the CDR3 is TGTGCCAGCAGGGACAGGGGTATAATCGGGAAGGGCTACACCTTC. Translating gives CASRDRGIIGKGYTF.

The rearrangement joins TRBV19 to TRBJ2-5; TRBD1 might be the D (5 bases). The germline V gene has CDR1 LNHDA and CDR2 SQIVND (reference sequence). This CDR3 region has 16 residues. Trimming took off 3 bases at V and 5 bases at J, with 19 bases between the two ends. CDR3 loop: CASSIGRVRDRETQYF. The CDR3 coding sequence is TGTGCCAGTAGTATCGGTAGAGTCAGGGATAGGGAGACCCAGTACTTC.

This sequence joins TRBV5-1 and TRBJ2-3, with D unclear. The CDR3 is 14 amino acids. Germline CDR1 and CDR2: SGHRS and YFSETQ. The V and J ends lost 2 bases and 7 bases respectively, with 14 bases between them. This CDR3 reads CASSFGTQRNTQYF. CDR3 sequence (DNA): TGCGCCAGCAGCTTTGGCACCCAACGAAATACGCAGTATTTT.

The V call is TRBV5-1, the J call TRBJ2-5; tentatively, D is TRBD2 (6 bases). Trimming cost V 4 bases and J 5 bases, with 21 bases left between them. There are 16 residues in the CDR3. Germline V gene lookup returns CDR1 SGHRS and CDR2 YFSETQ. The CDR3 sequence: CASSPLPGGAEETQYF. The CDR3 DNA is TGCGCCAGCAGCCCCCTCCCCGGCGGGGCGGAGGAGACCCAGTACTTC.

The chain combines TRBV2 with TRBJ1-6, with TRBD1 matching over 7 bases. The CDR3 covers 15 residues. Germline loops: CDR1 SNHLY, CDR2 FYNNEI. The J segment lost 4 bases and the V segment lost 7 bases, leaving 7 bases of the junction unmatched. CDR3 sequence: CASISGTEYNSPLHF. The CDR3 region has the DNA TGTGCCAGCATATCCGGGACAGAGTATAATTCACCCCTCCACTTT. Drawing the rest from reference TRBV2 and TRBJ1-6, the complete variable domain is EPEVTQTPSHQVTQMGQEVILRCVPISNHLYFYWYRQILGQKVEFLVSFYNNEISEKSEIFDDQFSVERPDGSNFTLKIRSTKLEDSAMYFCASISGTEYNSPLHFGNGTRLTVT.

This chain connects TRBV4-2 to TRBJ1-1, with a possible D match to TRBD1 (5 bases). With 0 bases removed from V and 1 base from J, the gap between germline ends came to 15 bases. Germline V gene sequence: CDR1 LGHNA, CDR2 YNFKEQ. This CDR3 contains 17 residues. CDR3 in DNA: TGTGCCAGCAGCCAAGAACTCTCAGGGTTTTGGAACACTGAAGCTTTCTTT. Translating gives CASSQELSGFWNTEAFF.

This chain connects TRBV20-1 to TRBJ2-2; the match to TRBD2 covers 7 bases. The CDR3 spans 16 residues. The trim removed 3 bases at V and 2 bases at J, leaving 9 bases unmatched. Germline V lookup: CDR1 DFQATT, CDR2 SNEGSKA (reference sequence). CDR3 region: CSASSHGGTNTGELFF. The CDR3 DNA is TGCAGTGCTAGTTCTCACGGGGGGACTAACACCGGGGAGCTGTTTTTT.

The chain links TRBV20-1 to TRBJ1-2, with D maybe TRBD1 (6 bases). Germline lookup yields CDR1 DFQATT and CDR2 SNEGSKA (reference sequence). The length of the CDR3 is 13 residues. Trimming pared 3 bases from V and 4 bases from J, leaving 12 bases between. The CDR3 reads CSASPGQLYGYTF. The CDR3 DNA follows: TGCAGTGCTAGTCCCGGACAGCTCTATGGCTACACCTTC.

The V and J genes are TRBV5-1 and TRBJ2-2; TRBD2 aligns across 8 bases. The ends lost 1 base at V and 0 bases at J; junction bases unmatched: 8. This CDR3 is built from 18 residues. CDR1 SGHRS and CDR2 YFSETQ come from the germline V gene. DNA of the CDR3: TGCGCCAGCAGCTTGCGCCACCGGACTAGCCCGAACACCGGGGAGCTGTTTTTT. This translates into CASSLRHRTSPNTGELFF.

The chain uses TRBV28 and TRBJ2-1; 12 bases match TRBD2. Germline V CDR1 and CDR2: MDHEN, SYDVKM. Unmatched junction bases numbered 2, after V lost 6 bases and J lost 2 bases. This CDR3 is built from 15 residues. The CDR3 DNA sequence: TGTGCCAGCAGCCTAGCGGGGGGGCCCTACAATGAGCAGTTCTTC. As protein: CASSLAGGPYNEQFF.

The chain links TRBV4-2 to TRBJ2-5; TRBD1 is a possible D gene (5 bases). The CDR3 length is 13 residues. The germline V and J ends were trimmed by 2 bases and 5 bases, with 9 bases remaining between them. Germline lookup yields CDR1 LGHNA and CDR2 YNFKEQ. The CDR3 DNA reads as TGTGCCAGCAGCCAAAAGTCAGGGGAGACCCAGTACTTC. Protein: CASSQKSGETQYF.

The CDR3 nucleotides read TGTGCCAGCAGTAGAGGGACAGGGGTGGCCACTGAAGCTTTCTTT. Its translation is CASSRGTGVATEAFF. The chain couples TRBV28 to TRBJ1-1; 10 bases agree with TRBD1. This CDR3 is 15 amino acids long. The junction had 7 bases not matched to a gene; V was cut back by 5 bases and J by 4 bases. The germline V gene has CDR1 MDHEN and CDR2 SYDVKM. The full variable domain, completed using reference TRBV28 and TRBJ1-1, is DVKVTQSSRYLVKRTGEKVFLECVQDMDHENMFWYRQDPGLGLRLIYFSYDVKMKEKGDIPEGYSVSREKKERFSLILESASTNQTSMYLCASSRGTGVATEAFFGQGTRLTVV.

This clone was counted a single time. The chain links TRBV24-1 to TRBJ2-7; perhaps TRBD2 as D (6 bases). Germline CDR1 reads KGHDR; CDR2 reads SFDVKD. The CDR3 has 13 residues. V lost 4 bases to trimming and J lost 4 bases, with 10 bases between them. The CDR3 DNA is TGTGCCACCAGTGAGCCTCGGGGGTACGAGCAGTACTTC. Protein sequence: CATSEPRGYEQYF.

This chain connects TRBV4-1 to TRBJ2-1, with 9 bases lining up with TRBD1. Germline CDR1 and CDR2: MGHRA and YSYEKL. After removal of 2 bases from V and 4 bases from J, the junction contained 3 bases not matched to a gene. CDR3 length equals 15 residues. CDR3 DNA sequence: TGCGCCAGCAGCCAACCGGACAGGGGTTACAATGAGCAGTTCTTC. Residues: CASSQPDRGYNEQFF.

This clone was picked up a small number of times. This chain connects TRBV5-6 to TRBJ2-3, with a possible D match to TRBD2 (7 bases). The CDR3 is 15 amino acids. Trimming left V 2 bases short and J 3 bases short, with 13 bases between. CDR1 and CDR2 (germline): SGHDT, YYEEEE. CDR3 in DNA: TGTGCCAGCAGCTTCGGGGGGCATCATACAGATACGCAGTATTTT. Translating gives CASSFGGHHTDTQYF.

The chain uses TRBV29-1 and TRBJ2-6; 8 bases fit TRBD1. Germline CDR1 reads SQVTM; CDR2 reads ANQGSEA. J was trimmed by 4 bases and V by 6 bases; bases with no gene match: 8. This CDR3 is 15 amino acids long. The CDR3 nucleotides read TGCAGCGTCGGACAGGGCGCCCTCGGGGCCAACGTCCTGACTTTC. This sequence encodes CSVGQGALGANVLTF.

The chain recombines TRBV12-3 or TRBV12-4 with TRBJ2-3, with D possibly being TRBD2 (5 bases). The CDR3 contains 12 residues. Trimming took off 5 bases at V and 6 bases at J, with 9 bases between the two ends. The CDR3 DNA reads TGTGCCAGCAGTCCAGAGCGGGATACGCAGTATTTT. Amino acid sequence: CASSPERDTQYF.

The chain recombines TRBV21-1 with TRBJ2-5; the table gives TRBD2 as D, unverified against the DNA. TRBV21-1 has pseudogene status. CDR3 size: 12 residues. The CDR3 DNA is TGTGCCAGCAGCCCTTTTGGAGCCGCCCAGTACTTC. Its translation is CASSPFGAAQYF.

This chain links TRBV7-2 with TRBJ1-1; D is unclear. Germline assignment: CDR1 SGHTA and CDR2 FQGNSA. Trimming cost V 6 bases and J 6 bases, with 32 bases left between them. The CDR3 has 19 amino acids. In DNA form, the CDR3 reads TGTGCCAGCAGTCCCGCCAGCGTCAAAGCCCAAAGATCAGTCCCTGAAGCTTTCTTT. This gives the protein CASSPASVKAQRSVPEAFF. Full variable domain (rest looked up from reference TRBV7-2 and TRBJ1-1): GAGVSQSPSNKVTEKGKDVELRCDPISGHTALYWYRQSLGQGLEFLIYFQGNSAPDKSGLPSDRFSAERTGGSVSTLTIQRTQQEDSAVYLCASSPASVKAQRSVPEAFFGQGTRLTVV.

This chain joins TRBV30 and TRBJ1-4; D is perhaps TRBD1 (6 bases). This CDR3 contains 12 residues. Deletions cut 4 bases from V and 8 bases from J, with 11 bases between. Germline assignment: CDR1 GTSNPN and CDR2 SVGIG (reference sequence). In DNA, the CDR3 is TGTGCCTGGACAGGGACACGGGAAAAACTGTTTTTT. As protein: CAWTGTREKLFF.

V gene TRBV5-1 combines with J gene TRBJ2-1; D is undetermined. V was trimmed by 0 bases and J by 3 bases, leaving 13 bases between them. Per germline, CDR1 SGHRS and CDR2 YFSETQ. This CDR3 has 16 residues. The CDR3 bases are TGCGCCAGCAGCTTGGTCGGGTCCCTTTTCTACAATGAGCAGTTCTTC. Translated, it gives CASSLVGSLFYNEQFF.

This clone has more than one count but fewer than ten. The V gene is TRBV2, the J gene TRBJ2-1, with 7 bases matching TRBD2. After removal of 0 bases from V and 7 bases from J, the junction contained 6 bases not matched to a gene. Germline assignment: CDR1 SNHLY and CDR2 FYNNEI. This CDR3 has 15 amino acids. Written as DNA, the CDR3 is TGTGCCAGCAGTGAAGCTTGGCGGGGGAAGAATGAGCAGTTCTTC. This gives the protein CASSEAWRGKNEQFF. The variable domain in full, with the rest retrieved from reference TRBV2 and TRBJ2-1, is EPEVTQTPSHQVTQMGQEVILRCVPISNHLYFYWYRQILGQKVEFLVSFYNNEISEKSEIFDDQFSVERPDGSNFTLKIRSTKLEDSAMYFCASSEAWRGKNEQFFGPGTRLTVL.

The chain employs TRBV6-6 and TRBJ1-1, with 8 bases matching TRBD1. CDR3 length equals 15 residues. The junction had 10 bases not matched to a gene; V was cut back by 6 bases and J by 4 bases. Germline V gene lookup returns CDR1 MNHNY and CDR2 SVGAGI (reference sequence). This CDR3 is CASSQRSRGPTEAFF. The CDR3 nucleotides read TGTGCCAGCAGCCAGAGGAGCAGGGGGCCCACTGAAGCTTTCTTT.

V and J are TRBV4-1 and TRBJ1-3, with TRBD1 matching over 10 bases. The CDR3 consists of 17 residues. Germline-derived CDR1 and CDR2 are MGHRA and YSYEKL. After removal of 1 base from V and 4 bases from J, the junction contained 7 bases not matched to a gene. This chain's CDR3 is CASSQVLGTGAGNTIYF. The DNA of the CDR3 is TGCGCCAGCAGCCAAGTCCTTGGGACAGGGGCCGGAAACACCATATATTTT.

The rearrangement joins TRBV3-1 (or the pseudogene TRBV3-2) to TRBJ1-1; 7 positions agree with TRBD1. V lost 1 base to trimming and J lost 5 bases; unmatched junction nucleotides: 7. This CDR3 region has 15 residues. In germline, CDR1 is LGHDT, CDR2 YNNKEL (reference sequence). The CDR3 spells CASSQAGTVRTEAFF. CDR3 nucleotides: TGTGCCAGCAGCCAAGCTGGGACAGTGAGGACTGAAGCTTTCTTT.

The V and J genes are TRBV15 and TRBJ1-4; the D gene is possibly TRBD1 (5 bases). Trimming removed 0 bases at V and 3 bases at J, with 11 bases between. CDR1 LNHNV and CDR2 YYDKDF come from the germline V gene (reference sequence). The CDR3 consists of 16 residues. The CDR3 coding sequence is TGTGCCACCAGCAGAGATATCAGGGCATCTAATGAAAAACTGTTTTTT. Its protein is CATSRDIRASNEKLFF.